What follows describes a single TCR beta chain. This specimen comes from a study of blood T cell repertoires in COVID-19. Method: immunoSEQ multiplex PCR; TCRdb's copy keeps in-frame clones and lacks some. The sample records roughly 400,000 clones, approximately 88% being singletons. With 4 bases removed from V and 1 base from J, the gap between germline ends came to 14 bases. There are 15 residues in the CDR3. Germline-derived CDR1 and CDR2 are SGHRS and YFSETQ. Material for sequencing was PBMCs or T cells enriched from blood (not recorded which). This chain connects TRBV5-1 to TRBJ1-1; D gene uncertain. The origin of this receptor is a middle-aged woman with acute COVID-19. In DNA form, the CDR3 reads TGCGCCAGCAGCCTCCAAACACCCGCGAACACTGAAGCTTTCTTT. Its translation: CASSLQTPANTEAFF. Drawing the rest from reference TRBV5-1 and TRBJ1-1, the complete variable domain is KAGVTQTPRYLIKTRGQQVTLSCSPISGHRSVSWYQQTPGQGLQFLFEYFSETQRNKGNFPGRFSGRQFSNSRSEMNVSTLELGDSALYLCASSLQTPANTEAFFGQGTRLTVV.